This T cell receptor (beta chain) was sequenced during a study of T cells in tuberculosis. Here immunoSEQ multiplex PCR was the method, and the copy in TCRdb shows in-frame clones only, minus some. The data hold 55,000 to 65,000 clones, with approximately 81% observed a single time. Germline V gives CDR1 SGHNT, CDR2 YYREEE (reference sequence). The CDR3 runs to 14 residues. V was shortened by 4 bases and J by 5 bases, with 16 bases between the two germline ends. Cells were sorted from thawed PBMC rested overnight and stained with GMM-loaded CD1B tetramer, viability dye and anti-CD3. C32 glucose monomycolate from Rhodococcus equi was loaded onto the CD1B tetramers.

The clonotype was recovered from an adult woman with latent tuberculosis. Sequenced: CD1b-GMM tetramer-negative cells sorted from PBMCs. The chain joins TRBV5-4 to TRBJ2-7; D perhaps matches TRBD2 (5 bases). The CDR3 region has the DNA TGTGCCAGCAGCCGGGGAGTGGTTACCCACGAGCAGTACTTC. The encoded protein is CASSRGVVTHEQYF.